This T cell receptor beta chain stems from a study of identical twins. Study results and caveats: One should note that invariant MAIT and iNKT cells could partly confound zero-insertion analyses. These conclusions were based on statistical analysis (cross-sectional, not following the same donors).

J was trimmed by 4 bases and V by 5 bases; bases with no gene match: 5. This CDR3 contains 14 residues. The germline V gene encodes CDR1 MDHEN and CDR2 SYDVKM. In the case of this clonotype: Its target is unknown.

TCRdb analysed the 5' RACE reads with MiXCR anew, one entry per CDR3 protein. The repertoire holds under 300,000 distinct CDR3 sequences, with 10% to 15% as singletons. These same data were also listed under a study on yellow fever vaccine responses in identical twins.

The chain is built from TRBV28 and TRBJ2-3; 8 bases match TRBD1. Sequenced input: memory (CD45RO+) T cells sorted from blood. The sequence was obtained from a woman aged 18-29 years in good health. The CDR3 sequence is CASSPGGRADTQYF. Written as DNA, the CDR3 is TGTGCCAGCAGTCCAGGGGGCCGGGCAGATACGCAGTATTTT.